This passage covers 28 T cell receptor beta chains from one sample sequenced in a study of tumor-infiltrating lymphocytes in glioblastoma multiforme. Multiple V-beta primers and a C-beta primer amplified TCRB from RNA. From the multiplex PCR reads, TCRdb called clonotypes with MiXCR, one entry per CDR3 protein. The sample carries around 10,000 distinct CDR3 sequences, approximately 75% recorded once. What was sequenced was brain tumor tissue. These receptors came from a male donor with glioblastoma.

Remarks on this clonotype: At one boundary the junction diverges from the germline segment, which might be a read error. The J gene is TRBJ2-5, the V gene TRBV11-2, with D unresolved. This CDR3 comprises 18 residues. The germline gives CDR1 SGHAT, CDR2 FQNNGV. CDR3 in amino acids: CASSLPPRLESRQEAQYF. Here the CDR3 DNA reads TGTGCCAGCAGCTTACCCCCCCGGCTTGAGAGCCGACAAGAGGCCCAGTACTTC.

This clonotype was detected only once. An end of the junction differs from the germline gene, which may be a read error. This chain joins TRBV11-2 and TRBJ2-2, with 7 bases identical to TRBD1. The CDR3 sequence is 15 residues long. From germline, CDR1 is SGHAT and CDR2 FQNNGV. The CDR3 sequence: CASRPSTGYNGERFF. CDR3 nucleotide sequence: TGTGCCAGCAGACCTTCGACAGGGTATAACGGGGAGCGGTTTTTT.

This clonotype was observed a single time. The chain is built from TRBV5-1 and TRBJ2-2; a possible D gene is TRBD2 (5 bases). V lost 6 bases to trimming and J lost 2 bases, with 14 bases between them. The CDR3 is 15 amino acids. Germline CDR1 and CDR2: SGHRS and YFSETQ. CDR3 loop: CASKEAVSNTGELFF. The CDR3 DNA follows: TGCGCCAGCAAGGAGGCGGTTTCCAACACCGGGGAGCTGTTTTTT.

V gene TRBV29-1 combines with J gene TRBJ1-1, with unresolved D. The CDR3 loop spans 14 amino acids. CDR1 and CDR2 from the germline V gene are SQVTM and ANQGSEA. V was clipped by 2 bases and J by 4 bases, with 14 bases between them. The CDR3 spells CSVEMGRRSTEAFF. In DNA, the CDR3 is TGCAGCGTTGAAATGGGAAGGAGAAGCACTGAAGCTTTCTTT.

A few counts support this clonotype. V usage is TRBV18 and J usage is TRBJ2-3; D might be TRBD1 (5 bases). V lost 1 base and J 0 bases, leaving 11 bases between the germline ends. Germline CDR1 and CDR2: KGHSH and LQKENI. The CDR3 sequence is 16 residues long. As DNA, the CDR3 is TGTGCCAGCTCACCACTGGGGCAGCAAAGCACAGATACGCAGTATTTT. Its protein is CASSPLGQQSTDTQYF.

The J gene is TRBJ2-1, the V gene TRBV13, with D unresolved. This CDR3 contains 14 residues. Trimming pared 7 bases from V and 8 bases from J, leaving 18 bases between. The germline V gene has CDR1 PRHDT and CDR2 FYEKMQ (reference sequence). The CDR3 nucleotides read TGTGCCAGCAACTCGACGGTCCGACGCGATGAGCAGTTCTTC. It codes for CASNSTVRRDEQFF.

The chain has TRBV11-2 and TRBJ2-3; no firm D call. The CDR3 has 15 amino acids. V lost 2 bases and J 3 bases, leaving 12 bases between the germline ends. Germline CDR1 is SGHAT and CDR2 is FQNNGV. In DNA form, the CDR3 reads TGTGCCAGCAGCTTATGGTCCGAGGAAACAGATACGCAGTATTTT. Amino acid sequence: CASSLWSEETDTQYF.

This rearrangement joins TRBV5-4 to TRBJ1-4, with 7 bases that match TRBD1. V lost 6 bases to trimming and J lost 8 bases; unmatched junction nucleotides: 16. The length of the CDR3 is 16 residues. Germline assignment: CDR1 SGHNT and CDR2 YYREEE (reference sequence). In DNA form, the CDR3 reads TGTGCCAGCAACCCCCAGGGGGGGACCCGAAGGGAAAAACTGTTTTTT. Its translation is CASNPQGGTRREKLFF.

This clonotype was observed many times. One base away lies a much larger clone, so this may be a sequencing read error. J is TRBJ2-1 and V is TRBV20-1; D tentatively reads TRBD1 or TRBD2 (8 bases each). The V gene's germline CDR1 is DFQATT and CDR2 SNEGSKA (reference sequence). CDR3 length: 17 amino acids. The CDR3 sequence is CSARGTGRASGYNERFF. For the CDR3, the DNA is TGCAGTGCTAGAGGGACAGGGCGGGCTAGCGGGTACAATGAGCGGTTCTTC.

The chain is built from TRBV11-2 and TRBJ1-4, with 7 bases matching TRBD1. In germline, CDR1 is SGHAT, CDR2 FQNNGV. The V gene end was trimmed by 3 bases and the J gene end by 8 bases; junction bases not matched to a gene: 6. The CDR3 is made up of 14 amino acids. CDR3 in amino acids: CASSFTGANEKLFF. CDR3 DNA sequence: TGTGCCAGCAGCTTTACAGGGGCGAACGAAAAACTGTTTTTT.

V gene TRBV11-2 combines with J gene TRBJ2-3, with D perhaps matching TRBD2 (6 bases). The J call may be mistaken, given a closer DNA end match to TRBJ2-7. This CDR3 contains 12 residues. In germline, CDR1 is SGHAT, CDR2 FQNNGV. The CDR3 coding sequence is TGTGCCAGCAGCCTAGGGGAGGATAAGCAGTACTTC. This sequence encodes CASSLGEDKQYF.

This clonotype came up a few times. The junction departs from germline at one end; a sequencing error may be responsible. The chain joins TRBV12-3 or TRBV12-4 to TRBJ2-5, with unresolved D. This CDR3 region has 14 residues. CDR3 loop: CASSLSHAGETQYF. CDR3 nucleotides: TGTGCGAGCAGTTTAAGTCACGCCGGGGAGACCCAGTACTTC.

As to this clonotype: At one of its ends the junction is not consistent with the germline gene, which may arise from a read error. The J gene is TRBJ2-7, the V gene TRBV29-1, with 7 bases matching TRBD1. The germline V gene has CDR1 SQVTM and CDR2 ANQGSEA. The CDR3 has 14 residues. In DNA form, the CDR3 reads TGCAGCATTCAAGGGACAGAGGGATTCTACGAACAGTACTTC. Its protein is CSIQGTEGFYEQYF.

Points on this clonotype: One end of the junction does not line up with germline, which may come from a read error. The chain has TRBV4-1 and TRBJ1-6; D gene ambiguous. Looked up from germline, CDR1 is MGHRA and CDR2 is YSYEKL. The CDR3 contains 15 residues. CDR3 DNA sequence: TGCGACAGCCAAAAACTGGCATCTGGGGTTTCATCCCTCCACTTT. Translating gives CDSQKLASGVSSLHF.

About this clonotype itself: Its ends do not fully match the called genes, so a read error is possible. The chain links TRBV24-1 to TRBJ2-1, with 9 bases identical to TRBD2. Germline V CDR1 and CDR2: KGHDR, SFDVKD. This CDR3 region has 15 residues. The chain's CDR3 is CATSEGLVAGDEQLF. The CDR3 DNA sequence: TGCGCCACCAGTGAAGGTCTAGTAGCGGGAGATGAGCAGCTCTTC.

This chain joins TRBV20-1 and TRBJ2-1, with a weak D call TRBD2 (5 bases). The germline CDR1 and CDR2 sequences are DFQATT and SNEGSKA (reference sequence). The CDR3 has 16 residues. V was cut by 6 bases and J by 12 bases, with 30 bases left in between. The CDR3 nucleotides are TGCAGTGCCACCCCCTTCGTGGCGGGCTCCTACGATGGGCAGTTCTTC. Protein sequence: CSATPFVAGSYDGQFF.

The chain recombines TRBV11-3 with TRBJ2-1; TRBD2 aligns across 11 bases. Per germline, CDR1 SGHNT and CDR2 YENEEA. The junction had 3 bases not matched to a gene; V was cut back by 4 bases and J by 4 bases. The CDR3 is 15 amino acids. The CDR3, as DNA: TGTGCCAGCAGCTCCGCTAGCGGGGGGTACAATGAGCAGTTCTTC. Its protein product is CASSSASGGYNEQFF.

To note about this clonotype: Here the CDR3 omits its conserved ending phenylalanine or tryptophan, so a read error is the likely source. The CDR3 loop reads CASSQDRHTDTQYS. In nucleotides, the CDR3 is TGCGCCAGCAGCCAGGACCGGCACACAGATACGCAGTATTCG. The chain employs TRBV5-1 and TRBJ2-3; D is undetermined. Trimming shortened V by 4 bases and J by 2 bases, and 11 bases separated the two germline ends. This CDR3 is 14 amino acids long. CDR1 SGHRS and CDR2 YFSETQ come from the germline V gene.

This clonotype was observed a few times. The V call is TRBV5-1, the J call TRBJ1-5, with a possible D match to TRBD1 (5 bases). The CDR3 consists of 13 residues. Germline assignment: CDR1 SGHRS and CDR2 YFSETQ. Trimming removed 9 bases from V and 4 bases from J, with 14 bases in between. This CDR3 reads CANSPRGNQPQHF. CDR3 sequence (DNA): TGCGCCAATAGCCCGAGGGGAAATCAGCCCCAGCATTTT. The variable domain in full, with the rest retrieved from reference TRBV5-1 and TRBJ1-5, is KAGVTQTPRYLIKTRGQQVTLSCSPISGHRSVSWYQQTPGQGLQFLFEYFSETQRNKGNFPGRFSGRQFSNSRSEMNVSTLELGDSALYLCANSPRGNQPQHFGDGTRLSIL.

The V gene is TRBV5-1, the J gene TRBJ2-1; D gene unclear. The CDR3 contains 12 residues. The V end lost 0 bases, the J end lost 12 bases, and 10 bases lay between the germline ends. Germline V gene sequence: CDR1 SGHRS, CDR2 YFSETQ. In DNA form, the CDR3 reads TGCGCCAGCAGCTTGGATGTGGATGGGCAGTTCTTC. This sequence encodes CASSLDVDGQFF.

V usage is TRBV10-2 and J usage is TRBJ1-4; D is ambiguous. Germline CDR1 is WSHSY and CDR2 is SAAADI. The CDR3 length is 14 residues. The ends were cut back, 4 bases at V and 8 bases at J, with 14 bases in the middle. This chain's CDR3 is CASSASEEAEKLFF. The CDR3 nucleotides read TGCGCCAGCAGTGCGAGTGAGGAGGCAGAAAAACTGTTTTTT.

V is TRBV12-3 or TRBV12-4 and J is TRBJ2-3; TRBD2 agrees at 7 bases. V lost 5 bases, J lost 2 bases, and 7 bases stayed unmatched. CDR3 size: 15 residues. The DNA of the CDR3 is TGTGCCAGCAGTCCCAGCGGGAACCCCACAGATACGCAGTATTTT. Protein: CASSPSGNPTDTQYF.

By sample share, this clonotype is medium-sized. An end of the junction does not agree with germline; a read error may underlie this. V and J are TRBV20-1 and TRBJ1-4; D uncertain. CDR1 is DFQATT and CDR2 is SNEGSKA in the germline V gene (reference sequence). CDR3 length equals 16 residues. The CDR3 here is CSAREEDVPAEEKLSF. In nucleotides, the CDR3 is TGCAGTGCTAGAGAGGAGGACGTCCCAGCGGAGGAAAAACTGTCTTTT.

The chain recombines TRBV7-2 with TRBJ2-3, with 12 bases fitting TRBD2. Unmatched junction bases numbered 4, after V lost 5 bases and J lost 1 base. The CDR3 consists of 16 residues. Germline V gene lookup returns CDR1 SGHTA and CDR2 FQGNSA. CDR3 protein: CASSGWTSGGTDTQYF. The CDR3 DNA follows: TGTGCCAGCAGCGGGTGGACTAGCGGGGGCACAGATACGCAGTATTTT.

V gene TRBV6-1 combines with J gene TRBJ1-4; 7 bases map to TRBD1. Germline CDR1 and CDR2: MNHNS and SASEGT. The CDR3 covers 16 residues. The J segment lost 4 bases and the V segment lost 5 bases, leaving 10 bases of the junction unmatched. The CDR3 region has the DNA TGTGCCAGCAGTATAACAACGACAGGGATTAATGAAAAACTGTTTTTT. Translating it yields CASSITTTGINEKLFF.

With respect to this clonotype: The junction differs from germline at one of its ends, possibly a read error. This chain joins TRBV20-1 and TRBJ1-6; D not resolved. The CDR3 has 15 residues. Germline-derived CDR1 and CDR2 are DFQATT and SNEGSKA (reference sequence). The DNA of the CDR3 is TGCAGTGCTAGAGGGCGGGTTCCGTTAATTCACCCCCCCCACTTT. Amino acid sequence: CSARGRVPLIHPPHF.

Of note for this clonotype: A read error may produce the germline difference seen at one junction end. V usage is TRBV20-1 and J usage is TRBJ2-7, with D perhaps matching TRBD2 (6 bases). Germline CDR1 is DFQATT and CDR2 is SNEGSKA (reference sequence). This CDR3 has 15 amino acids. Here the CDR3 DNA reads TGCAATGCTAGAGAAGGAACCTCGGAGGGTTACGAGCAGTACTTC. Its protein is CNAREGTSEGYEQYF.

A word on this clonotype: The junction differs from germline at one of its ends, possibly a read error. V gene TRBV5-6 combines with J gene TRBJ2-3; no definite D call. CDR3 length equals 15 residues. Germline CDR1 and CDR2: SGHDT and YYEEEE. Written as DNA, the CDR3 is TGTGCCAGCGGCTTGTACTCTGTGGGCACAGATACGCAGTATTTT. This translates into CASGLYSVGTDTQYF.